Below, 26 T cell receptor beta chains from the same sample are listed, as sequenced in a study of cytomegalovirus exposure and HLA in healthy donors. 13 Jbeta primers and 60 Vbeta primers were used for the PCR. The method was immunoSEQ multiplex PCR; TCRdb's version includes in-frame clones alone and lacks a portion of them. Of 200,000 to 300,000 clones in the sample, just under 85% were seen once. The sample was PBMCs. The receptors were gathered from a woman aged 40 to 50 in good health and CMV-seropositive.

The chain recombines TRBV9 with TRBJ2-3; D is perhaps TRBD2 (7 bases). Germline CDR1 reads SGDLS; CDR2 reads YYNGEE. This CDR3 is 15 amino acids long. Trimming left V 0 bases short and J 2 bases short, with 10 bases between. The chain's CDR3 is CASSVVGGLTDTQYF. The CDR3 coding sequence is TGTGCCAGCAGCGTAGTCGGGGGGCTCACAGATACGCAGTATTTT.

The chain couples TRBV7-2 to TRBJ1-3; 10 bases align to TRBD1. This CDR3 contains 19 residues. Germline loops: CDR1 SGHTA, CDR2 FQGNSA. The ends lost 5 bases at V and 0 bases at J; junction bases unmatched: 13. The CDR3 nucleotides are TGTGCCAGCAGCACCGAGACAGGGGGCATCACGCACTCTGGAAACACCATATATTTT. The encoded protein is CASSTETGGITHSGNTIYF. Full variable domain (outside the CDR3, taken from reference TRBV7-2 and TRBJ1-3): GAGVSQSPSNKVTEKGKDVELRCDPISGHTALYWYRQSLGQGLEFLIYFQGNSAPDKSGLPSDRFSAERTGGSVSTLTIQRTQQEDSAVYLCASSTETGGITHSGNTIYFGEGSWLTVV.

The chain uses TRBV7-8 and TRBJ1-4; D not certain. CDR1 and CDR2 (germline): SGHVS, FQNEAQ. The CDR3 runs 14 residues. Between the trimmed V and J ends, which lost 0 bases and 5 bases, there was a span of 7 bases. DNA for the CDR3: TGTGCCAGCAGCTTAGCCGACATAAATGAAAAACTGTTTTTT. Translated: CASSLADINEKLFF.

The V gene is TRBV19, the J gene TRBJ2-1; the D gene is possibly TRBD2 (6 bases). This CDR3 has 16 residues. The V gene lost 7 bases and the J gene lost 6 bases, with 22 bases spanning the gap. The germline V gene has CDR1 LNHDA and CDR2 SQIVND (reference sequence). The CDR3 spells CASKGFGTGDGNEQFF. CDR3 bases: TGTGCCAGTAAGGGATTCGGGACGGGAGATGGCAATGAGCAGTTCTTC.

The V and J genes are TRBV11-2 and TRBJ2-1; D is possibly TRBD1 (5 bases). CDR3 size: 16 residues. Trimming pared 6 bases from V and 0 bases from J, leaving 15 bases between. From germline, CDR1 is SGHAT and CDR2 FQNNGV. The CDR3 region is CASSPTDRSSYNEQFF. The CDR3, as DNA: TGTGCCAGCAGTCCCACCGACAGAAGCTCCTACAATGAGCAGTTCTTC. The full variable domain, its missing parts supplied by reference TRBV11-2 and TRBJ2-1, is EAGVAQSPRYKIIEKRQSVAFWCNPISGHATLYWYQQILGQGPKLLIQFQNNGVVDDSQLPKDRFSAERLKGVDSTLKIQPAKLEDSAVYLCASSPTDRSSYNEQFFGPGTRLTVL.

The chain uses TRBV25-1 and TRBJ2-3, with D perhaps matching TRBD2 (5 bases). CDR3 length: 15 amino acids. With 8 bases removed from V and 2 bases from J, the gap between germline ends came to 17 bases. Per the germline V gene, CDR1 is MGHDK and CDR2 is SYGVNS. CDR3 sequence (DNA): TGTGCCAGCGCACCCCGAGGGCGTGACACAGATACGCAGTATTTT. Its translation is CASAPRGRDTDTQYF.

The chain has TRBV5-5 and TRBJ2-2, with D possibly being TRBD1 (6 bases). Germline CDR1 SGHKS, CDR2 YYEKEE (reference sequence). There are 15 residues in the CDR3. V lost 4 bases and J 4 bases, leaving 14 bases between the germline ends. CDR3 protein: CASSRSTGLTGELFF. In DNA, the CDR3 is TGTGCCAGCAGCAGATCGACAGGACTCACCGGGGAGCTGTTTTTT.

The chain has TRBV4-3 and TRBJ2-1; D is uncertain. V lost 4 bases to trimming and J lost 10 bases, with 20 bases between them. Germline assignment: CDR1 LGHNA and CDR2 YSLEER. CDR3 length: 15 residues. CDR3 nucleotide sequence: TGCGCCAGCAGCCTCAATAGTGGTTCTTTGAGGGAGCAGTTCTTC. Amino acids: CASSLNSGSLREQFF.

V is TRBV11-3 and J is TRBJ2-1, with TRBD2 matching over 7 bases. Germline trimming cut 1 base from V and 4 bases from J; bases unmatched to any gene: 4. CDR1 is SGHNT and CDR2 is YENEEA in the germline V gene. The CDR3 sequence is 15 residues long. In DNA form, the CDR3 reads TGTGCCAGCAGCTTAGGAACAGCGGGGTACAATGAGCAGTTCTTC. It translates to CASSLGTAGYNEQFF. The complete variable domain, with remaining parts taken from reference TRBV11-3 and TRBJ2-1, reads EAGVVQSPRYKIIEKKQPVAFWCNPISGHNTLYWYLQNLGQGPELLIRYENEEAVDDSQLPKDRFSAERLKGVDSTLKIQPAELGDSAVYLCASSLGTAGYNEQFFGPGTRLTVL.

The rearrangement joins TRBV12-5 to TRBJ2-7; TRBD2 might be the D (6 bases). This CDR3 contains 16 residues. V lost 1 base and J 3 bases, leaving 16 bases between the germline ends. CDR1 LGHNT and CDR2 FRNRAP come from the germline V gene. As DNA, the CDR3 is TGTGCTAGTGGTTTGGGCCCGGACTATCCCTTCTACGAGCAGTACTTC. It yields the protein CASGLGPDYPFYEQYF.

The rearrangement joins TRBV19 to TRBJ1-5, with D possibly matching TRBD1 (5 bases). Trimming removed 0 bases from V and 9 bases from J, with 6 bases in between. Germline V lookup: CDR1 LNHDA, CDR2 SQIVND (reference sequence). CDR3 length: 12 residues. The CDR3 DNA follows: TGTGCCAGTAGTATAGAGGGGGGGCCCCAGCATTTT. Protein sequence: CASSIEGGPQHF.

The V and J genes are TRBV15 and TRBJ2-5, with TRBD2 as a possible D gene (6 bases). Germline V gene lookup returns CDR1 LNHNV and CDR2 YYDKDF (reference sequence). Trimming removed 3 bases at V and 0 bases at J, with 8 bases between. This CDR3 is built from 14 residues. CDR3 region: CATSRTRHQETQYF. The CDR3 DNA reads TGTGCCACCAGCAGGACTAGGCACCAAGAGACCCAGTACTTC. The variable domain in full, completed from reference TRBV15 and TRBJ2-5, reads DAMVIQNPRYQVTQFGKPVTLSCSQTLNHNVMYWYQQKSSQAPKLLFHYYDKDFNNEADTPDNFQSRRPNTSFCFLDIRSPGLGDTAMYLCATSRTRHQETQYFGPGTRLLVL.

The gene calls are TRBV27 and TRBJ2-7; possible D gene TRBD2, 5 bases. There are 13 residues in the CDR3. Germline V gene sequence: CDR1 MNHEY, CDR2 SMNVEV (reference sequence). V gave up 5 bases and J gave up 7 bases, with 15 bases separating them. CDR3 protein: CASSTGIRGEQYF. In DNA, the CDR3 is TGTGCCAGCAGTACCGGGATAAGAGGGGAGCAGTACTTC.

In this sample, this clone turned up once. This chain joins TRBV7-2 and TRBJ1-5; D is unresolved. The germline gives CDR1 SGHTA, CDR2 FQGNSA. The CDR3 extends over 13 amino acids. V was clipped by 1 base and J by 5 bases, with 6 bases between them. The CDR3 here is CASSLGSYQPQHF. CDR3 bases: TGTGCCAGCAGCTTAGGCAGTTATCAGCCCCAGCATTTT.

This sequence joins TRBV28 and TRBJ2-7; 11 bases match TRBD2. The CDR3 covers 15 residues. After removal of 2 bases from V and 0 bases from J, the junction contained 0 bases not matched to a gene. The germline gives CDR1 MDHEN, CDR2 SYDVKM. CDR3 sequence: CASSLTSGSSYEQYF. The CDR3 DNA follows: TGTGCCAGCAGTTTAACTAGCGGGAGCTCCTACGAGCAGTACTTC.

The table lists this clone with a few counts. The V gene is TRBV10-3, the J gene TRBJ2-1, with 9 bases that match TRBD2. The CDR3 has 15 amino acids. Germline V gives CDR1 ENHRY, CDR2 SYGVKD. V gave up 3 bases and J gave up 4 bases; unmatched junction bases: 4. The CDR3 sequence: CAISEIAGAYNEQFF. CDR3 DNA sequence: TGTGCCATCAGTGAAATAGCGGGGGCTTACAATGAGCAGTTCTTC.

This clone was seen a few times. The V call is TRBV5-6, the J call TRBJ2-7; 7 nucleotides agree with TRBD1. Germline CDR1 reads SGHDT; CDR2 reads YYEEEE. CDR3 size: 14 residues. Losses at the gene ends were 2 bases for V and 3 bases for J; bases not matched to a gene: 5. CDR3 DNA sequence: TGTGCCAGCAGCTTCCACAGGGGTTTCTACGAGCAGTACTTC. Translating gives CASSFHRGFYEQYF.

The rearrangement links TRBV10-3 to TRBJ2-1; 8 nucleotides match TRBD1. Germline assignment: CDR1 ENHRY and CDR2 SYGVKD. Trimming removed 5 bases from V and 7 bases from J; junction bases left unmatched: 10. CDR3 length: 15 amino acids. The CDR3 sequence is CAISSGTGEGNEQFF. The CDR3 DNA follows: TGTGCCATCAGTTCCGGGACAGGCGAGGGAAATGAGCAGTTCTTC.

This clone turned up a few times. This chain's CDR3 is CASSLEREASVNTQYF. In nucleotides, the CDR3 is TGTGCCAGCAGCTTAGAGCGGGAGGCCTCGGTTAATACGCAGTATTTT. V is TRBV7-6 and J is TRBJ2-3, with 9 bases aligning to TRBD2. The germline CDR1 and CDR2 sequences are SGHVS and FNYEAQ. V shed 1 base and J 7 bases; nucleotides not matched to a gene: 9. The CDR3 covers 16 residues.

This sequence joins TRBV19 and TRBJ2-1; maybe TRBD1 (5 bases). The CDR3 has 16 residues. CDR1 is LNHDA and CDR2 is SQIVND in the germline V gene (reference sequence). Trimming removed 4 bases at V and 2 bases at J, with 15 bases between. The CDR3: CASSKSGLPPYNEQFF. The DNA of the CDR3 is TGTGCCAGTAGTAAATCAGGGCTACCTCCCTACAATGAGCAGTTCTTC.

V is TRBV2 and J is TRBJ2-7; D remains ambiguous. Trimming removed 7 bases from V and 2 bases from J, with 12 bases in between. Germline V CDR1 and CDR2: SNHLY, FYNNEI. There are 13 residues in the CDR3. The CDR3 reads CASISVSTYEQYF. In DNA, the CDR3 is TGTGCCAGCATCTCAGTTTCGACCTACGAGCAGTACTTC.

This sequence joins TRBV5-1 and TRBJ2-1; TRBD2 might be the D (6 bases). Trimming cost V 0 bases and J 5 bases, with 12 bases left between them. Looked up from germline, CDR1 is SGHRS and CDR2 is YFSETQ. This CDR3 contains 15 residues. The CDR3 reads CASSLEGLPNNEQFF. The DNA of the CDR3 is TGCGCCAGCAGCTTGGAAGGACTACCGAACAATGAGCAGTTCTTC.

This chain uses TRBV7-8 with TRBJ1-1; the match to TRBD1 covers 7 bases. V dropped 5 bases and J dropped 2; count of bases not matched to a gene: 5. Germline V gene data show CDR1 as SGHVS and CDR2 as FQNEAQ. The CDR3 is 14 residues long. CDR3 region: CASSRDSRNTEAFF. The CDR3 nucleotides are TGTGCCAGCAGCAGGGACAGCAGAAACACTGAAGCTTTCTTT.

In the case of this clone: Germline is not matched at one junction end, which may reflect a read error. V gene TRBV27 combines with J gene TRBJ2-6; 7 nucleotides match TRBD2. This CDR3 contains 16 residues. CDR1 and CDR2 (germline): MNHEY, SMNVEV (reference sequence). The CDR3 DNA is TGTGCCAGCAGTTTATCGGGGGGGAGTGGGGCCAACGGCCTGACTTTC. Translated, it gives CASSLSGGSGANGLTF.

Notes on this clone: The same CDR3 arises from other DNA sequences in this sample as well. The V gene is TRBV5-4, the J gene TRBJ2-2; D is possibly TRBD2 (6 bases). The CDR3 runs 15 residues. Trimming left V 7 bases short and J 7 bases short, with 20 bases between. Looked up from germline, CDR1 is SGHNT and CDR2 is YYREEE (reference sequence). CDR3 loop: CASHSQTGEGGELFF. The CDR3 DNA reads as TGTGCCAGCCATTCCCAGACGGGAGAGGGCGGGGAGCTGTTTTTT.

The rearrangement joins TRBV9 to TRBJ1-6; 8 bases fit TRBD1. The ends lost 2 bases at V and 5 bases at J; junction bases unmatched: 3. CDR3 size: 15 residues. Looked up from germline, CDR1 is SGDLS and CDR2 is YYNGEE. This CDR3 is CASSVQGANNSPLHF. The CDR3, as DNA: TGTGCCAGCAGCGTCCAGGGGGCGAATAATTCACCCCTCCACTTT.